These 6 T cell receptor beta chains originate from one sample sequenced in a study of shared clonotypes between healthy human individuals. Here immunoSEQ multiplex PCR was the method, and the copy in TCRdb shows in-frame clones only, minus some. This table holds about 510,000 clones, 70% to 80% found once. The source material was PBMCs. The receptors shown here come from a woman in her thirties or forties in good health. Some clones in this sample may be carry-over from other donors' samples.

This sequence joins TRBV7-9 and TRBJ2-1; D unresolved. The germline gives CDR1 SEHNR, CDR2 FQNEAQ (reference sequence). There are 16 residues in the CDR3. V lost 5 bases to trimming and J lost 4 bases, with 18 bases between them. CDR3 nucleotide sequence: TGTGCCAGCAGCCCTCCAGGCCCTTTCGCTTACAATGAGCAGTTCTTC. Protein: CASSPPGPFAYNEQFF.

CDR3 in amino acids: CAWNRDSDEKLFF. CDR3 bases: TGTGCCTGGAACAGGGATTCGGACGAAAAACTGTTTTTT. J is TRBJ1-4 and V is TRBV30; weak D call: TRBD1 (6 bases). V lost 4 bases and J 8 bases, leaving 14 bases between the germline ends. The CDR3 extends over 13 amino acids. The germline gives CDR1 GTSNPN, CDR2 SVGIG (reference sequence).

The CDR3, as DNA: TGTGCCAGCAGTGTATCGGGACAGTACCAAGAGACCCAGTACTTC. Amino acid sequence: CASSVSGQYQETQYF. The chain employs TRBV28 and TRBJ2-5; 7 bases align to TRBD1. The germline V gene encodes CDR1 MDHEN and CDR2 SYDVKM. CDR3 length: 15 residues. The V gene end was trimmed by 5 bases and the J gene end by 0 bases; junction bases not matched to a gene: 6. Full variable domain (missing parts from reference TRBV28 and TRBJ2-5): DVKVTQSSRYLVKRTGEKVFLECVQDMDHENMFWYRQDPGLGLRLIYFSYDVKMKEKGDIPEGYSVSREKKERFSLILESASTNQTSMYLCASSVSGQYQETQYFGPGTRLLVL.

Only a few counts were recorded for this clone. The V and J genes are TRBV7-3 and TRBJ1-5; TRBD1 aligns across 8 bases. Germline V gene lookup returns CDR1 SGHTA and CDR2 FQGTGA. CDR3 size: 15 residues. Trimming took 5 bases from V and 6 from J; bases not matched to a gene: 9. CDR3 protein: CASSLGQGSGQPQHF. CDR3 coding DNA: TGTGCCAGCAGCCTAGGACAGGGAAGCGGTCAGCCCCAGCATTTT.

This sequence joins TRBV7-9 and TRBJ1-5, with D possibly TRBD1 on 5 matching bases. The CDR3 loop spans 15 amino acids. Trimming shortened V by 0 bases and J by 4 bases, and 10 bases separated the two germline ends. CDR1 SEHNR and CDR2 FQNEAQ come from the germline V gene (reference sequence). Here the CDR3 reads CASSLAGGENQPQHF. CDR3 DNA sequence: TGTGCCAGCAGCTTAGCGGGGGGGGAGAATCAGCCCCAGCATTTT.

The CDR3, as DNA: TGTGCCAGCAGCAAAAGCGTCCCTTGTAACCAACCCGGGGAGCTGTTTTTT. Protein product: CASSKSVPCNQPGELFF. The V call is TRBV21-1, the J call TRBJ2-2; the D call TRBD2 from the table was never checked on the DNA. TRBV21-1 is a recognized pseudogene. This CDR3 has 17 residues.